The T cell receptor (beta chain) described here comes from a study of breast tumors, draining lymph nodes, adjacent tissues. This clonotype was seen ten or more times. TCRdb analysed the multiplex PCR reads with MiXCR anew, one entry per CDR3 protein. The data hold 20,000 to 25,000 distinct CDR3 sequences, with approximately 31% observed a single time. CDR3 length: 16 amino acids. After removal of 3 bases from V and 7 bases from J, the junction contained 6 bases not matched to a gene. CDR1 KGHDR and CDR2 SFDVKD come from the germline V gene. This receptor was obtained from a female donor with breast cancer. Some clones in this sample may be carry-over from other donors' samples. The sequencing input was breast tumor tissue. This sequence joins TRBV24-1 and TRBJ2-2, with 11 bases lining up with TRBD1. CDR3: CATSDAGQGAVGELFF. CDR3 DNA: TGTGCCACCAGTGATGCCGGACAGGGGGCGGTCGGGGAGCTGTTTTTT.